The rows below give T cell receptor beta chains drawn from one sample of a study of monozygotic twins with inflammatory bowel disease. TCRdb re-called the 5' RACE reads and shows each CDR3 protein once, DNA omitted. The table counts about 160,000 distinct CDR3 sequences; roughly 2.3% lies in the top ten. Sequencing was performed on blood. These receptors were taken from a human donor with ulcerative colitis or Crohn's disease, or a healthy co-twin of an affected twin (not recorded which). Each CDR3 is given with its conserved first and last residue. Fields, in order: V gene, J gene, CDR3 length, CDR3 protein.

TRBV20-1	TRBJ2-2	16	CSAIPQGAFGTGELFF
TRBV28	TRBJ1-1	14	CASRVIGESTEAFF
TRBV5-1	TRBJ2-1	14	CASSRPSSDNEQFF
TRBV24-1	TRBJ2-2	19	CATSDLPGLAGKNTGELFF
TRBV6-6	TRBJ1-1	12	CASSLGRDEAFF
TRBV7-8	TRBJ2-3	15	CASSFRLAGADTQYF
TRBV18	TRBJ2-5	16	CASSPLGGLYQETQYF
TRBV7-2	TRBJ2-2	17	CASSMPPGGPNTGELFF
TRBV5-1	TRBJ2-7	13	CASSFDSSYEQYF
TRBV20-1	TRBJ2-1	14	CSATGTSGRNEQFF
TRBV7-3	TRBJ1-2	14	CASSSWAGAEGYTF
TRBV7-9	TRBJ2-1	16	CASSLPGQGAYNEQFF
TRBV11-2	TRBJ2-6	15	CASDPGTAGANVLTF
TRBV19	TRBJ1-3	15	CASSIPGTGDNTIYF
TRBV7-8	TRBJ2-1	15	CASSFVLGLYNEQFF
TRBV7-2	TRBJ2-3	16	CASTQVSGAPTDTQYF
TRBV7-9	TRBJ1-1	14	CASSLAQFNTEAFF
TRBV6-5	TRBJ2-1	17	CASSYNSGTSDYNEQFF
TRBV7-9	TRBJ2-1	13	CASSPMGAEEQFF
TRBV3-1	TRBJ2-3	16	CASSQGTSGSTDTQYF
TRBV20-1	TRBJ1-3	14	CSARPARSGNTIYF
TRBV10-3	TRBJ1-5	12	CAISQGDQPQHF